The rows below give T cell receptor beta chains drawn from one sample of a study of blood T cell repertoires in COVID-19. Assay used: immunoSEQ multiplex PCR; TCRdb lists only in-frame clones, some missing. The sample includes 110,000 or so clones, 80% to 90% of them seen just once. Input material: peripheral blood. These receptors came from a man aged 40-49 years with acute or convalescent COVID-19. The CDR3 runs from the conserved cysteine through the conserved F or W. D genes are given only for firm matches. A clone size is listed for some rows: how often the clone was seen (once, few, many), or a class if it is expanded.

J: TRBJ2-7
D: NA
size: NA
V: TRBV27
CDR3: CASSLRPGQAYEQYF

J: TRBJ2-3
D: TRBD2
size: NA
V: TRBV7-2
CDR3: CASSLQGSGGTQYF

J: TRBJ2-7
D: TRBD2
size: NA
V: TRBV7-2
CDR3: CASSLGLAAYEQYF

J: TRBJ1-1
D: NA
size: few
V: TRBV18
CDR3: CASSRGLTNTEAFF

J: TRBJ2-7
D: TRBD2
size: NA
V: TRBV6-2/TRBV6-3
CDR3: CASSRLAGGNYEQYF

J: TRBJ1-3
D: NA
size: NA
V: TRBV7-9
CDR3: CASTKQGSGNTIYF

J: TRBJ1-5
D: TRBD1
size: NA
V: TRBV19
CDR3: CASTRGGFGNQPQHF

J: TRBJ1-6
D: TRBD1
size: NA
V: TRBV27
CDR3: CASSLTTGGRSPLHF

J: TRBJ1-5
D: NA
size: NA
V: TRBV6-5
CDR3: CASSARQGNQPQHF

J: TRBJ1-2
D: TRBD1
size: NA
V: TRBV25-1
CDR3: CEPSGDRGFFIYGYTF

J: TRBJ2-7
D: NA
size: NA
V: TRBV7-3
CDR3: CASSFTAGVEQYF

J: TRBJ2-2
D: TRBD2
size: once
V: TRBV11-2
CDR3: CASSKTPTSGGTGELFF

J: TRBJ1-5
D: NA
size: NA
V: TRBV28
CDR3: CASTPSEAYSNQPQHF

J: TRBJ2-7
D: TRBD2
size: NA
V: TRBV6-5
CDR3: CASSYPPREGYEQYF

J: TRBJ1-5
D: NA
size: NA
V: TRBV5-1
CDR3: CASSLAAVAEGNQPQHF

J: TRBJ2-3
D: TRBD2
size: NA
V: TRBV27
CDR3: CASSFRWRGATDTQYF

J: TRBJ2-3
D: TRBD2
size: NA
V: TRBV10-3
CDR3: CATARAGGRTDTQYF

J: TRBJ2-7
D: TRBD1
size: NA
V: TRBV5-4
CDR3: CASSLSAQGESEQYF

J: TRBJ1-5
D: NA
size: NA
V: TRBV19
CDR3: CASTPTGYSNQPQHF

J: TRBJ1-1
D: NA
size: few
V: TRBV6-2/TRBV6-3
CDR3: CASSYESLEAFF

J: TRBJ2-1
D: TRBD1
size: NA
V: TRBV24-1
CDR3: CATSEATGGISNEQFF

J: TRBJ1-5
D: TRBD1
size: NA
V: TRBV5-1
CDR3: CASSNHTGAAGNQPQHF

J: TRBJ2-3
D: TRBD2
size: NA
V: TRBV14
CDR3: CASSQGYLAGKNSNTQYF

J: TRBJ1-2
D: NA
size: NA
V: TRBV11-2
CDR3: CASSPRSNYGYTF

J: TRBJ2-5
D: TRBD2
size: NA
V: TRBV5-4
CDR3: CASSEAGGLETQYF

J: TRBJ2-1
D: TRBD1
size: NA
V: TRBV7-3
CDR3: CASSLWGSLGTGPLYEQFF

J: TRBJ2-5
D: TRBD1
size: NA
V: TRBV5-1
CDR3: CASSQGTGGQETQYF

J: TRBJ2-7
D: NA
size: once
V: TRBV5-1
CDR3: CASSLLEAGFYEQYF

J: TRBJ2-2
D: TRBD2
size: NA
V: TRBV7-6
CDR3: CASSRSLAGFNTGELFF

J: TRBJ2-3
D: TRBD2
size: once
V: TRBV7-9
CDR3: CASSTPTPLAGGRTDTQYF

J: TRBJ2-3
D: NA
size: NA
V: TRBV4-1
CDR3: CASSQDTGRADTQYF

J: TRBJ2-4
D: NA
size: NA
V: TRBV7-9
CDR3: CASRRTGDIQYF

J: TRBJ2-7
D: NA
size: NA
V: TRBV7-9
CDR3: CASSLEPGPYEQYF

J: TRBJ2-3
D: TRBD2
size: NA
V: TRBV5-1
CDR3: CASSFPTSGGNTDTQYF

J: TRBJ2-2
D: TRBD1
size: NA
V: TRBV13
CDR3: CASSRPRTGGNTGELFF

J: TRBJ2-5
D: TRBD2
size: NA
V: TRBV7-8
CDR3: CASSPGLAGGPDETQYF

J: TRBJ2-5
D: TRBD2
size: once
V: TRBV5-4
CDR3: CASSFAGGQETQYF

J: TRBJ2-2
D: TRBD1
size: NA
V: TRBV7-7
CDR3: CASSPGTGDIIGELFF

J: TRBJ2-5
D: NA
size: NA
V: TRBV30
CDR3: CAWSVGLQETQYF

J: TRBJ1-1
D: TRBD1
size: NA
V: TRBV27
CDR3: CASNPGTGAEAFF

J: TRBJ1-3
D: NA
size: NA
V: TRBV3-1/TRBV3-2
CDR3: CASSLKRGGGNTIYF

J: TRBJ2-3
D: TRBD1
size: NA
V: TRBV14
CDR3: CASARGQGTDTQYF

J: TRBJ1-2
D: NA
size: NA
V: TRBV27
CDR3: CASSLSPVNYGYTF

J: TRBJ1-3
D: NA
size: once
V: TRBV3-1/TRBV3-2
CDR3: CASSQDRGWGNTIYF

J: TRBJ2-3
D: TRBD2
size: NA
V: TRBV11-1
CDR3: CASSLAGLAYTQYF

J: TRBJ2-1
D: TRBD2
size: NA
V: TRBV4-2
CDR3: CASMDLGVSGGHNEQFF

J: TRBJ2-3
D: TRBD2
size: NA
V: TRBV5-1
CDR3: CASSLYPSGGSSDTQYF

J: TRBJ2-6
D: TRBD1
size: NA
V: TRBV19
CDR3: CASSISGGASGANVLTF

J: TRBJ2-1
D: NA
size: once
V: TRBV3-1/TRBV3-2
CDR3: CASSQDGSSYNEQFF